This TCR beta chain is from a study of long-term antiretroviral therapy in people with HIV. At survey level, the immunoSEQ assay was run in its v3.0 version. Here immunoSEQ multiplex PCR was the method, and the copy in TCRdb shows in-frame clones only, minus some. The table has tens of thousands of clones, 70% to 90% seen once. The CDR3 spans 14 residues. V lost 5 bases and J 3 bases, leaving 13 bases between the germline ends. Germline V gene sequence: CDR1 SEHNR, CDR2 FQNEAQ (reference sequence). The material was unsorted PBMCs, obtained 3 years after starting antiretroviral therapy. The V call is TRBV7-9, the J call TRBJ1-1, with D possibly matching TRBD1 (5 bases). This clonotype originated in a man aged 35-49 years with HIV. DNA of the CDR3: TGTGCCAGCAGCCCGTATCGAGGGGACACTGAAGCTTTCTTT. Amino acid sequence: CASSPYRGDTEAFF.